This T cell receptor (beta chain) came from a study of metastatic and nonmetastatic thyroid tumors. Study-level background: Patients with malignant and benign thyroid disease provided blood and tumor or nodule tissue, whose repertoires were compared. Overall study results and limits: As reported, TCR beta diversity in blood and tumor was significantly higher in malignant thyroid tumors than in benign nodules.

No patient had received any treatment before thyroid surgery. As handled by the study authors: Between-group CDR3 differences, defined by clinicopathological status, yielded a distant-metastasis classifier for papillary thyroid cancer. TCRdb re-called the PCR reads through MiXCR. TCRdb's processing, not the study's, gives the V and J calls here. The sample shows about 20,000 clones, approximately 15% of them seen only once. This clone was picked up many times. What it binds is not known. One junction end disagrees with the germline gene, perhaps due to a read error. The sequenced sample was blood. The sequence derives from a female donor with papillary thyroid cancer or a benign thyroid nodule (not recorded which). Some clones in this sample may be carry-over from other donors' samples.

The CDR3, as DNA: TGTGCCAGCAGCCAAGATAGGGGGACAGGGATCTTCTCCTACTATGAGCAGTTCTTC. Amino acid sequence: CASSQDRGTGIFSYYEQFF. The V and J genes are TRBV14 and TRBJ2-1, with TRBD1 matching over 9 bases. Germline values: CDR1 SGHDN, CDR2 FVKESK. This CDR3 has 19 amino acids.